One TCR beta chain is described in this entry. These data belong to a study of control samples from healthy donors and cancer patients. Using immunoSEQ multiplex PCR, the repertoire was profiled, and TCRdb retains in-frame clones only, with some absent. The repertoire holds 98,000 or so clones, with almost 85% as singletons. Sequencing was done on a sample of blood. The sequence was collected from a man aged 18-30 years in good health.

The CDR3 DNA reads as TGTGCCAGCAGTGAAAAGGTGAGGAATTTCGGAGGCACTGAAGCTTTCTTT. Amino acids: CASSEKVRNFGGTEAFF. The rearrangement uses TRBV2 and TRBJ1-1; D is unclear. The V end was cut by 2 bases, the J end by 4 bases, with 20 bases between. The CDR3 covers 17 residues. Germline lookup yields CDR1 SNHLY and CDR2 FYNNEI.